This T cell receptor (beta chain) was found in a study of T-cell memory formation after mild COVID-19. About this clonotype: The antigen is not known.

Constant-segment-primed 5'RACE gave TCR alpha and TCR beta cDNA libraries with sample barcodes and UMIs. TCRdb called the 5' RACE reads again in MiXCR, with one record for every CDR3 protein. The table has fewer than 500,000 distinct CDR3 sequences, around a quarter seen once; the top ten hold approximately 13%. Study outcomes and limitations: Proof of SARS-CoV-2 specificity was absent for the second-wave clones that crested on day 37.

The CDR3 has 16 amino acids. V was pared by 1 base and J by 5 bases, with 5 bases of the junction left unmatched. CDR1 SGHDN and CDR2 FVKESK come from the germline V gene. The sequencing input was PBMCs or a T cell subset sorted from them (not recorded which). This sequence was found in an adult woman who had mild COVID-19 (a few samples of this study predate the infection). Cell type and time point are not known. This chain connects TRBV14 to TRBJ2-2; 9 bases are shared with TRBD2. The CDR3 reads CASSQVVAGETGELFF. The CDR3 DNA reads as TGTGCCAGCAGCCAAGTGGTAGCGGGGGAGACCGGGGAGCTGTTTTTT.